This TCR beta chain is from a study of OX40 agonist ivuxolimab in advanced cancers. Data came from immunoSEQ multiplex PCR; TCRdb stores just in-frame clones and leaves some out. The sample has roughly 56,000 clones; about 86% are singletons. The germline V and J ends were trimmed by 3 bases and 6 bases, with 4 bases remaining between them. Germline assignment: CDR1 MGHRA and CDR2 YSYEKL. The length of the CDR3 is 11 residues. The sequenced sample was CD4+ or CD8+ T cells sorted from blood, obtained in a trial of the OX40 agonist ivuxolimab. The TCR originated in an adult with an advanced solid tumor such as melanoma, head and neck, liver or kidney cancer. The V gene is TRBV4-1, the J gene TRBJ2-3; no definite D call. The chain's CDR3 is CASSHRDTQYF. The CDR3 region has the DNA TGCGCCAGCAGCCACCGGGATACGCAGTATTTT.